A selection of T cell receptor beta chains follows, all from one sample in a study of blood T cell repertoires in COVID-19. Using immunoSEQ multiplex PCR, the repertoire was profiled, and TCRdb retains in-frame clones only, with some absent. There are just under 45,000 clones in the sample; roughly 88% occur only once, and roughly 1.4% lies in the top ten. The sequenced material came from peripheral blood. These receptor sequences come from a woman aged 40-49 years with acute or convalescent COVID-19. The CDR3 runs from the conserved cysteine through the conserved F or W. Fields, in order: V gene, clone size, D gene, J gene, CDR3 DNA, CDR3 protein. The D gene is left open where the match is weak. Not every row has a clone size; where given, it reads once, few, many or a size class.

>TRBV12-3/TRBV12-4|.|.|TRBJ1-2
TGTGCCAGCAGTTTACAACAGGCATATGGCTACACCTTC
CASSLQQAYGYTF
>TRBV15|.|TRBD1|TRBJ2-1
TGTGCCACCAGCAGAGATTGGGAGACAGGGACCTCCTACAATGAGCAGTTCTTC
CATSRDWETGTSYNEQFF
>TRBV7-2|.|TRBD1|TRBJ1-2
TGTGCCAGCAGCTTAGTCGGAGGGGACAGGGGCCACTATGGCTACACCTTC
CASSLVGGDRGHYGYTF
>TRBV10-3|.|.|TRBJ2-7
TGTGCCATCAGTGAGTCAGACAGCTCCTACGAGCAGTACTTC
CAISESDSSYEQYF
>TRBV6-5|.|.|TRBJ1-1
TGTGCCAGCAGGGACAGAGAGCTGAACACTGAAGCTTTCTTT
CASRDRELNTEAFF
>TRBV12-3/TRBV12-4|.|TRBD1|TRBJ1-2
TGTGCCAGCAGTTCGGACAGGAACTATGGCTACACCTTC
CASSSDRNYGYTF
>TRBV5-1|.|.|TRBJ1-1
TGCGCCAGCAGCTTGGACGGTCCGAAGAACACTGAAGCTTTCTTT
CASSLDGPKNTEAFF
>TRBV27|.|TRBD2|TRBJ2-1
TGTGCCAGCAGTAGAGAATCGACTAGCGGGGGGGATGAGCAGTTCTTC
CASSRESTSGGDEQFF
>TRBV20-1|.|.|TRBJ2-1
TGCAGTGTTCCGAGCGGGAATGAGCAGTTCTTC
CSVPSGNEQFF
>TRBV4-3|.|TRBD1|TRBJ2-7
TGCGCCAGCAGCCCTTGGGGACAGGGTAGCAACTACGAGCAGTACTTC
CASSPWGQGSNYEQYF
>TRBV14|few|.|TRBJ1-1
TGTGCCAGCAGCCAAGAACCATGGTCACAGAACACTGAAGCTTTCTTT
CASSQEPWSQNTEAFF
>TRBV21-1|.|.|TRBJ2-2
TGTGCCAGCAGCAAAAAAGGACTAGCGGGAGAGGGCGGGGAGCTGTTTTTT
CASSKKGLAGEGGELFF
>TRBV28|.|.|TRBJ1-1
TGTGCCAGCAGTTCCCGGCGGGGAGGCACTGAAGCTTTCTTT
CASSSRRGGTEAFF
>TRBV5-5|.|.|TRBJ2-5
TGTGCCAGCAGCTTACCAGGGGGGATGGAGACCCAGTACTTC
CASSLPGGMETQYF
>TRBV28|.|.|TRBJ1-2
TGTGCCAGCAGTTTCTCTCGCGCTAGTGGCTACACCTTC
CASSFSRASGYTF
>TRBV19|once|.|TRBJ1-5
TGTGCCAGTAGTAAGCGTGCCGGGTCCCATCAGCCCCAGCATTTT
CASSKRAGSHQPQHF
>TRBV7-9|.|TRBD1|TRBJ1-5
TGTGCCAGCAGCTTAGGGGGACGACAGGGGGGTCAGCCCCAGCATTTT
CASSLGGRQGGQPQHF